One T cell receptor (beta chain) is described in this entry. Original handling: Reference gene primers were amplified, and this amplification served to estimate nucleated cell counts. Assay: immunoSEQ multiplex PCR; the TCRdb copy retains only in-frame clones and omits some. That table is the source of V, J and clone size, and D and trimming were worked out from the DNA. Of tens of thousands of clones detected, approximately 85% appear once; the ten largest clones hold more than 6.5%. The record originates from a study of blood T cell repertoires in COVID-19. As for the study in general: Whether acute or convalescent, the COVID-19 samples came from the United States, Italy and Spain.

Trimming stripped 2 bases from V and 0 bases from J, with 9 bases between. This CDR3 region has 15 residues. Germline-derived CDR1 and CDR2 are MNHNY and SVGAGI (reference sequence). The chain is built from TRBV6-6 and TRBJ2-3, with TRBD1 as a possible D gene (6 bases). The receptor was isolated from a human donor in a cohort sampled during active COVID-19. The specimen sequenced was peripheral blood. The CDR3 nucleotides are TGTGCCAGCAGTTACGGGCAGGGGAGCACAGATACGCAGTATTTT. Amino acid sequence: CASSYGQGSTDTQYF.